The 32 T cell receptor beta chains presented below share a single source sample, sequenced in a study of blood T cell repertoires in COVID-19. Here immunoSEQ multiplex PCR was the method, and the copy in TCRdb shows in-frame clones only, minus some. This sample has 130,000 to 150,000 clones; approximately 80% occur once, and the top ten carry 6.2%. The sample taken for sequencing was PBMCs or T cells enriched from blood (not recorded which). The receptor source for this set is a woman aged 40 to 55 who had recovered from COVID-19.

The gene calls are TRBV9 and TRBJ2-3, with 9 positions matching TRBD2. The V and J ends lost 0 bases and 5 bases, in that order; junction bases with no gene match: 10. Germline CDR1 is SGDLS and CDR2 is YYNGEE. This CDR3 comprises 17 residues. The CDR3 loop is CASSVDSRGGAVDTQYF. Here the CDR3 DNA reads TGTGCCAGCAGCGTAGACAGCCGCGGGGGGGCCGTAGATACGCAGTATTTT.

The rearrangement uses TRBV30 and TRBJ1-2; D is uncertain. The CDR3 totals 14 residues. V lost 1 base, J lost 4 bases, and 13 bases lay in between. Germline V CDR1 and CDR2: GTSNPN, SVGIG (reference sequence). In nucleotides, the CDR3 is TGTGCCTGGAGTGGGGCAGAAACCCTCTATGGCTACACCTTC. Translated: CAWSGAETLYGYTF.

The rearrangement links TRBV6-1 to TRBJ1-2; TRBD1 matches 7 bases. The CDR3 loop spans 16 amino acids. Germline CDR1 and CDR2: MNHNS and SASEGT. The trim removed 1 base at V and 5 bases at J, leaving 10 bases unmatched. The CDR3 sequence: CASSEGWPPGQYGYTF. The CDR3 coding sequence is TGTGCCAGCAGTGAAGGTTGGCCCCCGGGACAGTATGGCTACACCTTC.

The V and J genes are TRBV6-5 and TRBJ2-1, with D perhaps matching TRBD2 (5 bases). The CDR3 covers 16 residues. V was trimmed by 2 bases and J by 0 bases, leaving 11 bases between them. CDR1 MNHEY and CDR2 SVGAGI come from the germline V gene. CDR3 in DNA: TGTGCCAGCAGTTACCAGACGGGGAGCTCCTACAATGAGCAGTTCTTC. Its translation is CASSYQTGSSYNEQFF.

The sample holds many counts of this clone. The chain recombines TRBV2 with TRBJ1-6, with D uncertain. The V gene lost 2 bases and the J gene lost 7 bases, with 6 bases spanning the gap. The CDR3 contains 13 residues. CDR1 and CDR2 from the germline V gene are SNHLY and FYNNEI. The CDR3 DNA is TGTGCCAGCAGTGAACTACCGAATTCACCCCTCCACTTT. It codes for CASSELPNSPLHF.

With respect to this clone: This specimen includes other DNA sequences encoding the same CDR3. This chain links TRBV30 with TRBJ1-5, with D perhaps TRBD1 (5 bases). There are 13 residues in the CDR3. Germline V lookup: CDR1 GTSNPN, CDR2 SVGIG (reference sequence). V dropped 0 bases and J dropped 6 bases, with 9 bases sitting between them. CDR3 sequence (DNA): TGTGCCTGGAGTGTTCAGGGAGGTCAGCCCCAGCATTTT. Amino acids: CAWSVQGGQPQHF.

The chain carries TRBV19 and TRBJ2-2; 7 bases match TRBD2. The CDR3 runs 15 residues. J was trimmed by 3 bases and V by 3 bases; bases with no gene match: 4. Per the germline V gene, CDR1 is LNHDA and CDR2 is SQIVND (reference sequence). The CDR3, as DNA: TGTGCCAGTAGTATGGGGGGGTTGGACACCGGGGAGCTGTTTTTT. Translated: CASSMGGLDTGELFF.

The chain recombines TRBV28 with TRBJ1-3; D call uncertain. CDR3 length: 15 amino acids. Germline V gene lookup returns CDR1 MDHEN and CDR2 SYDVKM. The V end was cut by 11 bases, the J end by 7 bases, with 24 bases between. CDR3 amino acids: CAVIGGLRRGNTIYF. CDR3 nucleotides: TGTGCCGTCATTGGAGGGCTGAGGAGAGGGAACACCATATATTTT. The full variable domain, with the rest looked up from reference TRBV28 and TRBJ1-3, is DVKVTQSSRYLVKRTGEKVFLECVQDMDHENMFWYRQDPGLGLRLIYFSYDVKMKEKGDIPEGYSVSREKKERFSLILESASTNQTSMYLCAVIGGLRRGNTIYFGEGSWLTVV.

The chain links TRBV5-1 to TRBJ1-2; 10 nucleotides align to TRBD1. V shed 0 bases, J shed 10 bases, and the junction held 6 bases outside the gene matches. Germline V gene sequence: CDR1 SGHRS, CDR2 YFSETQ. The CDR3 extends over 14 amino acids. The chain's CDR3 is CASSLEGQGLIYTF. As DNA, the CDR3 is TGCGCCAGCAGCTTGGAGGGACAGGGGTTAATCTACACCTTC.

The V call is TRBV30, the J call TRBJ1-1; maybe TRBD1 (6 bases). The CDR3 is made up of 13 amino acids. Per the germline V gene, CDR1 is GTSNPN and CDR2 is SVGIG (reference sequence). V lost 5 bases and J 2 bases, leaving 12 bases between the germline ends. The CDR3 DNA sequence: TGTGCCTGGGACACAGGGAGTAACACTGAAGCTTTCTTT. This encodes CAWDTGSNTEAFF. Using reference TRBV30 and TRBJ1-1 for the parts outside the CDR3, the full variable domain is SQTIHQWPATLVQPVGSPLSLECTVEGTSNPNLYWYRQAAGRGLQLLFYSVGIGQISSEVPQNLSASRPQDRQFILSSKKLLLSDSGFYLCAWDTGSNTEAFFGQGTRLTVV.

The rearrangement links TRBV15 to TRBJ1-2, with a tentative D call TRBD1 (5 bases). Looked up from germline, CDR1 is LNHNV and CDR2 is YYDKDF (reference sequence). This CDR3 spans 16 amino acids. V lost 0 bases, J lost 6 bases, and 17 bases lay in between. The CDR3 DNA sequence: TGTGCCACCAGCAGAGATGGGGCCATAACGGACCATGGCTACACCTTC. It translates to CATSRDGAITDHGYTF.

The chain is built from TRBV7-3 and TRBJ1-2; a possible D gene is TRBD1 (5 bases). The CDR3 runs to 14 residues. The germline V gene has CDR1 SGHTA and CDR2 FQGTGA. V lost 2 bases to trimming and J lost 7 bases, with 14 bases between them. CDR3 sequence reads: CASSLFPGMVGYTF. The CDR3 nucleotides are TGTGCCAGCAGCTTATTCCCAGGGATGGTTGGCTACACCTTC.

Here the CDR3 reads CASSEVGQGNEQYF. CDR3 bases: TGCGCCAGCAGTGAAGTCGGGCAGGGTAACGAGCAGTACTTC. The chain combines TRBV10-2 with TRBJ2-7, with a weak D call TRBD1 (5 bases). This CDR3 comprises 14 residues. The V end was cut by 3 bases, the J end by 5 bases, with 14 bases between. Germline CDR1 is WSHSY and CDR2 is SAAADI.

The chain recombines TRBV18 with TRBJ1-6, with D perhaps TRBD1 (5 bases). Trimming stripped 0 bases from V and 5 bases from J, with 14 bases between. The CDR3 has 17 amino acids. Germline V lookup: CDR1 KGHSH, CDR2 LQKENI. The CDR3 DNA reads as TGTGCCAGCTCACCACCAACGGGGGGGAAGGATAATTCACCCCTCCACTTT. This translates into CASSPPTGGKDNSPLHF.

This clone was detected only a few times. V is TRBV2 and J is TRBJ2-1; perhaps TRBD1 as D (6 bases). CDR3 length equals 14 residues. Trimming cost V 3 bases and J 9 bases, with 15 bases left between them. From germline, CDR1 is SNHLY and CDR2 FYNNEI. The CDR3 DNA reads TGTGCCAGCAGTGAGAAACAGGGTCATGGTGAGCAGTTCTTC. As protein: CASSEKQGHGEQFF.

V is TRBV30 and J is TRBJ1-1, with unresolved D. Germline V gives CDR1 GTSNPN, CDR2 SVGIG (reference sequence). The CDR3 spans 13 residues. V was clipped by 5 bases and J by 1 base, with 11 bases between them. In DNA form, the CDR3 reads TGTGCCTGGGTCCTTGGAGGGAACACTGAAGCTTTCTTT. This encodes CAWVLGGNTEAFF.

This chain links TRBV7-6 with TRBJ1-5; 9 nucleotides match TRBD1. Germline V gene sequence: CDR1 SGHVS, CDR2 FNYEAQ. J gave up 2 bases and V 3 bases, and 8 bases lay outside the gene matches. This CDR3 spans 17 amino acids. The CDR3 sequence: CASSFDRGIGRNQPQHF. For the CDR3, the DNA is TGTGCCAGCAGCTTTGACAGGGGGATTGGGCGCAATCAGCCCCAGCATTTT. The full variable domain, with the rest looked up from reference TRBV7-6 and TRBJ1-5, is GAGVSQSPRYKVTKRGQDVALRCDPISGHVSLYWYRQALGQGPEFLTYFNYEAQQDKSGLPNDRFSAERPEGSISTLTIQRTEQRDSAMYRCASSFDRGIGRNQPQHFGDGTRLSIL.

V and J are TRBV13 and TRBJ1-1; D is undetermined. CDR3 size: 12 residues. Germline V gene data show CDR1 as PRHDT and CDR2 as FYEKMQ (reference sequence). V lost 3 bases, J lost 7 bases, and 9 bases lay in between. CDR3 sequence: CASSLSISEAFF. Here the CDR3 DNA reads TGTGCCAGCAGCTTGAGCATAAGTGAAGCTTTCTTT.

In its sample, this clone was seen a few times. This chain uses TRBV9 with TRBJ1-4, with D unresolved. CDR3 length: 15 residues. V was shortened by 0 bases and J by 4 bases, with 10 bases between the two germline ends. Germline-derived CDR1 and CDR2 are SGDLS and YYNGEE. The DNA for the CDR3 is TGTGCCAGCAGCGTAGACGGGAGAAATAATGAAAAACTGTTTTTT. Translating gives CASSVDGRNNEKLFF.

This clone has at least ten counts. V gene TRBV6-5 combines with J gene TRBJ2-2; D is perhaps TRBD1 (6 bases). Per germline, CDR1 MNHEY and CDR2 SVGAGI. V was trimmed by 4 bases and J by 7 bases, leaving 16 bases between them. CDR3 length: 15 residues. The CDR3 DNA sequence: TGTGCCAGCAGTTTAGACAGGCCCGGTATCGGGGAGCTGTTTTTT. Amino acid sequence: CASSLDRPGIGELFF.

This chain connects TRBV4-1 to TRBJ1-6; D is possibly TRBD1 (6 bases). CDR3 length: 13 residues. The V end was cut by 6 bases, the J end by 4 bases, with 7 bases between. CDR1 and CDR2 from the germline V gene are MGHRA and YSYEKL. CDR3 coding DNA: TGCGCCAGCAGGGACAGTTATAATTCACCCCTCCACTTT. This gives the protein CASRDSYNSPLHF.

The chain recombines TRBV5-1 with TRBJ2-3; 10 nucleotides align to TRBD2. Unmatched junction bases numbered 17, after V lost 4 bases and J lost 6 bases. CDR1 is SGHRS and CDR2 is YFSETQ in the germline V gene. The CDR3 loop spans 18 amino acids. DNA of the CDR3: TGCGCCAGCAGCACAGGGGGATTCAGCGGGAGGGCCTTTGATACGCAGTATTTT. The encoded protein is CASSTGGFSGRAFDTQYF.

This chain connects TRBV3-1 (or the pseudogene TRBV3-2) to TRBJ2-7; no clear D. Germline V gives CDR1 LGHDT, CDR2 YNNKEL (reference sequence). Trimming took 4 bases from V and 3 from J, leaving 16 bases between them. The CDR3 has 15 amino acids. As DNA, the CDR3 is TGTGCCAGCAGCCCAGGCTTGGGTTCGGACTACGAGCAGTACTTC. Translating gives CASSPGLGSDYEQYF.

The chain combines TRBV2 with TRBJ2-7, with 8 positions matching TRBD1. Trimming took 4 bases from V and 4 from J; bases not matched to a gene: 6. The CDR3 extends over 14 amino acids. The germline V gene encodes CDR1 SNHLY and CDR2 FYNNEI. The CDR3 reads CASSVDRGLYEQYF. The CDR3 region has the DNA TGTGCCAGCAGTGTTGACAGGGGACTGTACGAGCAGTACTTC. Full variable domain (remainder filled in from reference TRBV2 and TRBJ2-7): EPEVTQTPSHQVTQMGQEVILRCVPISNHLYFYWYRQILGQKVEFLVSFYNNEISEKSEIFDDQFSVERPDGSNFTLKIRSTKLEDSAMYFCASSVDRGLYEQYFGPGTRLTVT.

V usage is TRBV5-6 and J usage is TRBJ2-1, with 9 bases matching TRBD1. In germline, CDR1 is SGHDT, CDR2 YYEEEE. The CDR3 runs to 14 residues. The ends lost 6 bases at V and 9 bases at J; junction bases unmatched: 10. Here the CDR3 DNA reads TGTGCCAGCACCTATCAGGACAGGGGAAGTGAGCAGTTCTTC. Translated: CASTYQDRGSEQFF.

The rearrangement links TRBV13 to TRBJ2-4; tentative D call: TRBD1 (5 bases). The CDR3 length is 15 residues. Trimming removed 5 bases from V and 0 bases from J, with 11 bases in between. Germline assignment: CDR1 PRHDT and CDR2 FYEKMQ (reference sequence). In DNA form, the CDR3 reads TGTGCCAGCAGCCTGGGGCCAATAGCCAAAAACATTCAGTACTTC. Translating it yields CASSLGPIAKNIQYF.

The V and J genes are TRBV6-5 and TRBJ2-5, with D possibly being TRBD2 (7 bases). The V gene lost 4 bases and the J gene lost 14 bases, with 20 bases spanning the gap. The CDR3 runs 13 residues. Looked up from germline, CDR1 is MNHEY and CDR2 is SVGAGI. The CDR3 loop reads CASSFTPGGPAYF. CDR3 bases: TGTGCCAGCAGTTTTACCCCCGGGGGGCCGGCTTACTTC.

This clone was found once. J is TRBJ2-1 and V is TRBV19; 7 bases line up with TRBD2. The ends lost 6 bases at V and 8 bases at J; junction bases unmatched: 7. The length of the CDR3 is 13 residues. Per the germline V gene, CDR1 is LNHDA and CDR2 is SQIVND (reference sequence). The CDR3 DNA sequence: TGTGCCAGTAGGCTACTAGCGAGGGATGAGCAGTTCTTC. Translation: CASRLLARDEQFF.

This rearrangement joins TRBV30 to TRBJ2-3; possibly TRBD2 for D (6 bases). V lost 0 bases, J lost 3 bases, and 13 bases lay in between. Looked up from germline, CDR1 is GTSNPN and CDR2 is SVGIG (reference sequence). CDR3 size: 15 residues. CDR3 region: CAWSVMGTGTDTQYF. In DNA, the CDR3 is TGTGCCTGGAGTGTAATGGGGACTGGTACAGATACGCAGTATTTT.

The CDR3 loop reads CASSRTGGWGIAENTDTQYF. CDR3 sequence (DNA): TGCGCCAGCAGCCGTACAGGGGGTTGGGGAATAGCGGAGAACACAGATACGCAGTATTTT. V gene TRBV5-1 combines with J gene TRBJ2-3; 8 nucleotides match TRBD1. V was clipped by 4 bases and J by 2 bases; unmatched bases: 21. This CDR3 contains 20 residues. Germline CDR1 is SGHRS and CDR2 is YFSETQ.

CDR3 loop: CAWRGVNNYGYTF. Here the CDR3 DNA reads TGTGCCTGGAGAGGGGTAAATAACTATGGCTACACCTTC. J is TRBJ1-2 and V is TRBV30; perhaps TRBD1 as D (5 bases). Germline V lookup: CDR1 GTSNPN, CDR2 SVGIG (reference sequence). V lost 3 bases and J 1 base, leaving 9 bases between the germline ends. This CDR3 region has 13 residues. The whole variable domain, filled in from reference TRBV30 and TRBJ1-2, reads SQTIHQWPATLVQPVGSPLSLECTVEGTSNPNLYWYRQAAGRGLQLLFYSVGIGQISSEVPQNLSASRPQDRQFILSSKKLLLSDSGFYLCAWRGVNNYGYTFGSGTRLTVV.

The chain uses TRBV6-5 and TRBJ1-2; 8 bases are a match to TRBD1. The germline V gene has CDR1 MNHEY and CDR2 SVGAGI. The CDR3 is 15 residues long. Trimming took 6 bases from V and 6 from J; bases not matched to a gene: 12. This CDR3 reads CASSRRGLGSNGYTF. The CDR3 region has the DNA TGTGCCAGCAGCCGCAGGGGGCTAGGCTCGAATGGCTACACCTTC.